This TCR beta chain was sequenced in a study of blood T cell repertoires in COVID-19. Overall study context: Acute-phase and convalescent COVID-19 samples originated in the United States, Italy and Spain.

Clones were sequenced by immunoSEQ multiplex PCR, and TCRdb holds only the in-frame ones, with some missing. The profile shows about 230,000 clones, roughly 83% of them singletons. CDR3 length: 17 residues. Germline CDR1 is SEHNR and CDR2 is FQNEAQ (reference sequence). V lost 5 bases, J lost 1 base, and 5 bases stayed unmatched. This clone has more than one count but fewer than ten. Material: peripheral blood. The V and J genes are TRBV7-9 and TRBJ2-3, with 14 bases lining up with TRBD2. This receptor was obtained from a woman between 65 and 79 years old with active or convalescent COVID-19. The CDR3 region is CASSLGLAGGRTDTQYF. The CDR3 DNA follows: TGTGCCAGCAGCCTCGGACTAGCGGGAGGCCGCACAGATACGCAGTATTTT.